The following is a T cell receptor (beta chain) sequence with its context. In the source study's methods: Estimation of nucleated cell counts was performed using reference gene primer amplification. The method was immunoSEQ multiplex PCR; TCRdb's version includes in-frame clones alone and lacks a portion of them. V and J calls and clone size come straight from that table; D and trimming were deduced from the DNA. The repertoire holds about 120,000 clones, with about 89% as singletons. This entry is derived from a study of blood T cell repertoires in COVID-19. Across the whole study: PBMCs, B-cell-depleted T cells, or T cells provided the cDNA or gDNA that made up the material.

The germline V gene encodes CDR1 SGHRS and CDR2 YFSETQ. V lost 4 bases to trimming and J lost 10 bases; unmatched junction nucleotides: 9. The CDR3 loop spans 16 amino acids. This chain connects TRBV5-1 to TRBJ2-2; 14 bases are a match to TRBD2. Sequenced sample: peripheral blood. This receptor was taken from a human donor with acute or convalescent COVID-19. The donor label of this sample is uncertain. CDR3 sequence reads: CASSRGLAGGGVELFF. The CDR3 nucleotides are TGCGCCAGCAGCCGCGGACTAGCGGGAGGAGGAGTGGAGCTGTTTTTT.